The TCR gamma chain described here comes from a study of Vδ1+ human thymocytes. General observations from the study: Donors shared many TRG clonotypes but few TRD clonotypes. Around 20% of thymic delta-chain sequences were Vdelta2, with few Vdelta3, unlike blood Vdelta1+ controls. Thymic TRG and TRD repertoires appeared highly polyclonal, with Gaussian CDR3 length distributions.

After alphabeta T cell depletion, CD3+ Vdelta1+ Vdelta2- thymocytes were sorted. Worth noting for this clone: The antigen is unknown.

Extracted RNA was reverse transcribed into cDNA. The CDR3 regions were amplified by multiplex PCR from V-gene primers to a constant-region primer. TCRdb processed the multiplex PCR reads again with the CATT caller. The top ten hold 1.4% of the sample, which has 9,000 or so gamma-chain clones, roughly 50% seen once. Germline CDR1 reads VINAFY; CDR2 reads YDVSNSKD. The CDR3 spans 13 residues. The V and J ends lost 0 bases and 8 bases, in that order; junction bases with no gene match: 7. The sequence derives from a girl less than two years old who had congenital heart surgery. Source material: Vdelta1+ gamma-delta thymocytes from the thymus. Described subset: FACS-sorted CD3+ TCRalphabeta- TCRVdelta1+ TCRVdelta2- thymocytes. The V call is TRGV5, the J call TRGJ1 or TRGJ2. No J segment appears in TCRdb, so it was assigned here by matching the sequence to germline. The CDR3 DNA is TGTGCCACCTGGGACAGGCGCGTGGATAAGAAACTCTTT. Amino acid sequence: CATWDRRVDKKLF.